In its sample, the clone carrying this T cell receptor (beta chain) was seen many times. The antigen remains unidentified. Where libraries were unsorted, they were derived from 2 million PBMCs stored at -80 degrees C. TCRdb re-called the 5' RACE reads through MiXCR, storing one row per CDR3 protein. Counted here are 55,000 to 75,000 distinct CDR3 sequences, around 2.3% occurring once; the ten biggest clones make up around 3%. This sample was included in a study of neurological immune-mediated disorders. The overall study: Of the multiple sclerosis patients, around 34 in total, roughly 30 were relapsing-remitting and 3 were secondary progressive. Study-level points and caveats: Healthy controls had more TCR clonal expansion than multiple sclerosis, which showed the least, whereas HTLV-1-associated myelopathy showed the most. With the multiple sclerosis repertoire cluster, neither clinical nor MRI features showed any association.

Germline V gene sequence: CDR1 SGDLS, CDR2 YYNGEE. This CDR3 region has 16 residues. J lost 1 base, V lost 4 bases, and 8 bases had no gene match. The chain joins TRBV9 to TRBJ2-1; the match to TRBD2 covers 7 bases. Sequencing was carried out using PBMCs. The TCR originated in a man in his fifties or sixties with multiple sclerosis. CDR3 coding DNA: TGTGCCAGCAGCTCCGTGGGAGCGGGGTCCTACAATGAGCAGTTCTTC. Translating gives CASSSVGAGSYNEQFF.